A single TCR beta chain is shown here with its context. The sample is drawn from a study of blood T cell repertoires in COVID-19. People in the exposed group encountered a COVID-19 case within 2 weeks before entering the study. How the authors handled the data: Estimation of nucleated cell counts relied on the amplification of reference gene primers. Libraries were prepared by immunoSEQ multiplex PCR; TCRdb keeps only in-frame clonotypes and omits some of them. That table gives V, J and clone size, and the DNA gave D and trimming. Of 220,000 or so clones detected, 85% to 90% appear once; the ten largest clones hold about 0.95%. What was sequenced was PBMCs or T cells enriched from blood (not recorded which). This sequence originates from a man aged 45-65 years who had been exposed to COVID-19.

The CDR3 coding sequence is TGCGCCAGCAGCCCCGGTTCGGGTCCTTTTAATCAGCCCCAGCATTTT. Translation: CASSPGSGPFNQPQHF. The rearrangement links TRBV5-1 to TRBJ1-5, with no clear D. The CDR3 consists of 16 residues. Between the trimmed V and J ends, which lost 4 bases and 4 bases, there was a span of 18 bases. Germline lookup yields CDR1 SGHRS and CDR2 YFSETQ.